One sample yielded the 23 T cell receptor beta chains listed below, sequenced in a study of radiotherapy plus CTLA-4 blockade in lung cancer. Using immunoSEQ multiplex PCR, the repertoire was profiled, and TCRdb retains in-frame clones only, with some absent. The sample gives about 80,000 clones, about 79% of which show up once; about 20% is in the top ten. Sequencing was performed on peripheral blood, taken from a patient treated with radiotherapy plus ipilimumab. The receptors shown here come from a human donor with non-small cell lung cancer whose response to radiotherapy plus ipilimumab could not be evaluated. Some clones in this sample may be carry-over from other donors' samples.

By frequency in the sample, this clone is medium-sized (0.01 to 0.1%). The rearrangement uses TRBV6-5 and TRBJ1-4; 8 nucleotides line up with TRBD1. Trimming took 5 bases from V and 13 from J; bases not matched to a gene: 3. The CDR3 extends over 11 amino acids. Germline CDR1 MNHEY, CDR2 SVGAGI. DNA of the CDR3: TGTGCCAGCAGTCAGGGGGCGAGACTGTTTTTT. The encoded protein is CASSQGARLFF.

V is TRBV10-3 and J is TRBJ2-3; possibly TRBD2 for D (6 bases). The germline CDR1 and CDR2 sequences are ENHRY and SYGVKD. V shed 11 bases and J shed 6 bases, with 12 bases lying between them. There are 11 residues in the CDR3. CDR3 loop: CAAGGGDTQYF. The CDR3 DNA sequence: TGTGCCGCAGGAGGAGGGGATACGCAGTATTTT.

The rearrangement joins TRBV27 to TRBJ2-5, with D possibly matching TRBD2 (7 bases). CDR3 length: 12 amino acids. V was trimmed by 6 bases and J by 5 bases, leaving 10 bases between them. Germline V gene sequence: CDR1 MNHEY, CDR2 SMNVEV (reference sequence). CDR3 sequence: CASRRGGETQYF. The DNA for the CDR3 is TGTGCCAGCAGAAGGGGGGGGGAGACCCAGTACTTC.

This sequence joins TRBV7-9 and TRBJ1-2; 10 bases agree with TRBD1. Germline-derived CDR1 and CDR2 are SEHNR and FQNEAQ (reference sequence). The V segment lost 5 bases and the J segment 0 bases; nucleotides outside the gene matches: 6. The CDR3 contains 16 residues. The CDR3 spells CASSGDRGRTNYGYTF. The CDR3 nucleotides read TGTGCCAGCAGCGGGGACAGGGGTCGAACTAACTATGGCTACACCTTC.

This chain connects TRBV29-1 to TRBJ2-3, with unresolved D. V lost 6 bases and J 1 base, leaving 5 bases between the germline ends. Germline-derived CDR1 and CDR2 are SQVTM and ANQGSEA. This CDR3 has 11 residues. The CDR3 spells CSVRGTDTQYF. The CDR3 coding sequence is TGCAGCGTCCGGGGCACAGATACGCAGTATTTT.

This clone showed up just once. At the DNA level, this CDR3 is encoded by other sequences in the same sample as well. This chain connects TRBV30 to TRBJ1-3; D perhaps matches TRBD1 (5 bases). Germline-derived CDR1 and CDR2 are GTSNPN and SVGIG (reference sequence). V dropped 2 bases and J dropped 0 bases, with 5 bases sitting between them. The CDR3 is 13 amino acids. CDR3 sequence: CAWSRGSGNTIYF. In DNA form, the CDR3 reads TGTGCCTGGAGTAGGGGCTCTGGAAACACCATATATTTT.

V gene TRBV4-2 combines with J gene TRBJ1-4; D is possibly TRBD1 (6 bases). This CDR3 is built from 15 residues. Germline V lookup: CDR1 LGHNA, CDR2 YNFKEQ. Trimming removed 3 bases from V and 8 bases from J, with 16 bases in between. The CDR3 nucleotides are TGTGCCAGCAGCCACGATCTGACAGGAATGGAAAAACTGTTTTTT. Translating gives CASSHDLTGMEKLFF.

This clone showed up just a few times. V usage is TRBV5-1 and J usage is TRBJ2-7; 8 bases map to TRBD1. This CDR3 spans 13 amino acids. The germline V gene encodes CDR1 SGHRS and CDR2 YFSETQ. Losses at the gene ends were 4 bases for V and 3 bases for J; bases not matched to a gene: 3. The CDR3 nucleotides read TGCGCCAGCAGCAGTACAGGGGGCTACGAGCAGTACTTC. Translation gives CASSSTGGYEQYF.

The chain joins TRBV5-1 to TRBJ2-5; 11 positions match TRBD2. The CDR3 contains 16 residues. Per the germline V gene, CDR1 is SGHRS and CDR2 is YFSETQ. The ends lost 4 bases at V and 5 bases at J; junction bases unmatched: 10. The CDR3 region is CASSTGLADRSETQYF. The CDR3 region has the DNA TGCGCCAGCAGCACGGGACTAGCGGACCGGTCGGAGACCCAGTACTTC. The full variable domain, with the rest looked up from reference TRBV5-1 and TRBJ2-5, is KAGVTQTPRYLIKTRGQQVTLSCSPISGHRSVSWYQQTPGQGLQFLFEYFSETQRNKGNFPGRFSGRQFSNSRSEMNVSTLELGDSALYLCASSTGLADRSETQYFGPGTRLLVL.

The CDR3 loop reads CASTLTVNTGELFF. The CDR3 nucleotides read TGTGCCAGCACCTTGACAGTGAACACCGGGGAGCTGTTTTTT. The chain carries TRBV2 and TRBJ2-2; TRBD1 might be the D (5 bases). CDR1 SNHLY and CDR2 FYNNEI come from the germline V gene. CDR3 length: 14 residues. The V gene lost 7 bases and the J gene lost 1 base, with 10 bases spanning the gap.

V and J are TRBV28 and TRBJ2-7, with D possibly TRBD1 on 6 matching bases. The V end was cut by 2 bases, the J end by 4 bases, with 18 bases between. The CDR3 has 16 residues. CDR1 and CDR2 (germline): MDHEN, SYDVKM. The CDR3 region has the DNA TGTGCCAGCAGTTTAGTTTGGGCAGGGGTGTGGTACGAGCAGTACTTC. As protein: CASSLVWAGVWYEQYF.

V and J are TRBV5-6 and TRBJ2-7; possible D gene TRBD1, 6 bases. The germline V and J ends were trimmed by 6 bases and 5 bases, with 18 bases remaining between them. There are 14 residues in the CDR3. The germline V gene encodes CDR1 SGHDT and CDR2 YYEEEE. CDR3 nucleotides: TGTGCCAGCACCAAAAGCTGGGGGCCCGACGAGCAGTACTTC. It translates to CASTKSWGPDEQYF.

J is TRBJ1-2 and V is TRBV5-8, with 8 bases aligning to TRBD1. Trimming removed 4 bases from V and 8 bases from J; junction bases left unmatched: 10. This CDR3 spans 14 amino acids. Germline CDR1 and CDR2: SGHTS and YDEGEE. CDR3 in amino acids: CASSLTGVAGGYTF. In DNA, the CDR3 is TGTGCCAGCAGCCTGACAGGGGTTGCGGGCGGCTACACCTTC.

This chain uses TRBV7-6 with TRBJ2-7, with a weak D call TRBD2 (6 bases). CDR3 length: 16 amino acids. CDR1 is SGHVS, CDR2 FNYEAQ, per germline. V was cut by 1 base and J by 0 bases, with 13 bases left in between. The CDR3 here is CASSLDRGGVSYEQYF. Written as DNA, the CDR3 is TGTGCCAGCAGCTTAGATAGGGGCGGGGTCTCCTACGAGCAGTACTTC.

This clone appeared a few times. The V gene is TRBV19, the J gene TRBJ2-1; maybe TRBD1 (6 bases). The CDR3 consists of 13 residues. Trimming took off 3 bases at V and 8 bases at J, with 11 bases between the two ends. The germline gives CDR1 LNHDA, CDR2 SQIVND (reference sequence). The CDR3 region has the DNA TGTGCCAGTAGTATTTCTCAGGGGTATGAGCAGTTCTTC. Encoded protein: CASSISQGYEQFF.

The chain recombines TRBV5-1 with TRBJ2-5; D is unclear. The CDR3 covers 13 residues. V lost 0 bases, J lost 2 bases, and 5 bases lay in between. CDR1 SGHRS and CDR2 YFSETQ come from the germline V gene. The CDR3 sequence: CASSLATQETQYF. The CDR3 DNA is TGCGCCAGCAGCTTGGCAACTCAAGAGACCCAGTACTTC. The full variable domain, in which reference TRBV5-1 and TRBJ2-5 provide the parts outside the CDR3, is KAGVTQTPRYLIKTRGQQVTLSCSPISGHRSVSWYQQTPGQGLQFLFEYFSETQRNKGNFPGRFSGRQFSNSRSEMNVSTLELGDSALYLCASSLATQETQYFGPGTRLLVL.

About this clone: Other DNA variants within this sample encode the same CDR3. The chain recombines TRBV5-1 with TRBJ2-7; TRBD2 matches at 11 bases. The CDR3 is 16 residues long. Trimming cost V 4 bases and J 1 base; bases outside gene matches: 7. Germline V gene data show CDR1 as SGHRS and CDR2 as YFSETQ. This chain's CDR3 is CASSLIAGGPSYEQYF. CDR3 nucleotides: TGCGCCAGCAGCCTTATAGCGGGGGGGCCATCCTACGAGCAGTACTTC.

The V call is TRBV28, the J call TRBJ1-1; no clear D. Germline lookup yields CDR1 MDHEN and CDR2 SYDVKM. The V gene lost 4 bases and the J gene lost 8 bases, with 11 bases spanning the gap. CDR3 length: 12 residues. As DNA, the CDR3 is TGTGCCAGCAGTTCCCTAGTCCAGGAAGCTTTCTTT. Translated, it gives CASSSLVQEAFF.

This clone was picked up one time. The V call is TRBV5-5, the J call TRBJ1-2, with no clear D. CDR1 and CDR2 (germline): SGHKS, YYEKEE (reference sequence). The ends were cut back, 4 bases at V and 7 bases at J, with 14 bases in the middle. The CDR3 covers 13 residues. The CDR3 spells CASSAAQEGGYTF. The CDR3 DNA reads TGTGCCAGCAGCGCGGCCCAAGAGGGTGGCTACACCTTC.

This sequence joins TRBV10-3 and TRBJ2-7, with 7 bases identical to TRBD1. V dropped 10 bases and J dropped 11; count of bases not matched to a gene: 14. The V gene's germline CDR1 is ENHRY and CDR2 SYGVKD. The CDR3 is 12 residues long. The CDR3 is CASTQRRGGEYF. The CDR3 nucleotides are TGTGCCAGCACTCAGAGGAGAGGGGGCGAGTACTTC.

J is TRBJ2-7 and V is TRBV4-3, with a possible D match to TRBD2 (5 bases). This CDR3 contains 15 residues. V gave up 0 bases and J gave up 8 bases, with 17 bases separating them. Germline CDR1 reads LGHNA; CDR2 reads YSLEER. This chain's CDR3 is CASSQDPNTRGKQYF. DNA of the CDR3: TGCGCCAGCAGCCAAGATCCTAATACACGGGGAAAGCAGTACTTC.

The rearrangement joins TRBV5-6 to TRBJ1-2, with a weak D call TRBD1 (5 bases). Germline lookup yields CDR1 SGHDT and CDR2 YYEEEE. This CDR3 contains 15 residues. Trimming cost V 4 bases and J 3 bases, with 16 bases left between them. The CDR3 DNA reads TGTGCCAGCAGCCCCTCAGGCAGGGTAGACTATGGCTACACCTTC. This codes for CASSPSGRVDYGYTF.

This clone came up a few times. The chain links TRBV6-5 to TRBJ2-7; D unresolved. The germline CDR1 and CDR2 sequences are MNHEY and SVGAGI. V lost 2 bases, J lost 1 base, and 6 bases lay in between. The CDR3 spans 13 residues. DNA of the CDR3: TGTGCCAGCAGTTACGACAATTCCTACGAGCAGTACTTC. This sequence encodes CASSYDNSYEQYF.